These 25 T cell receptor beta chains originate from one sample sequenced in a study of blood T cell repertoires in COVID-19. The table came from immunoSEQ multiplex PCR; TCRdb's copy has only in-frame clones and leaves some out. The sample lists about 330,000 clones, around 90% occurring once. Sample: PBMCs or T cells enriched from blood (not recorded which). The receptors stem from a woman aged 25 to 45 who had recovered from COVID-19.

CDR3 protein: CASRSGDTDTQYF. CDR3 nucleotides: TGTGCCAGCAGGAGCGGGGACACAGATACGCAGTATTTT. This sequence joins TRBV27 and TRBJ2-3, with 7 bases lining up with TRBD2. The germline V gene has CDR1 MNHEY and CDR2 SMNVEV (reference sequence). This CDR3 spans 13 amino acids. With 6 bases clipped from V and 2 bases from J, the junction kept 2 bases outside the gene matches.

J is TRBJ2-7 and V is TRBV28, with 11 positions matching TRBD1. J was trimmed by 4 bases and V by 3 bases; bases with no gene match: 5. The CDR3 sequence is 15 residues long. Per the germline V gene, CDR1 is MDHEN and CDR2 is SYDVKM. The CDR3 DNA follows: TGTGCCAGCAGTTTCTCCGGGACAGGGGGATACGAGCAGTACTTC. It is translated as CASSFSGTGGYEQYF.

The chain is built from TRBV5-5 and TRBJ2-7; D is undetermined. Trimming cost V 1 base and J 3 bases, with 5 bases left between them. CDR1 SGHKS and CDR2 YYEKEE come from the germline V gene (reference sequence). CDR3 length: 12 residues. The CDR3 loop reads CASSLHFYEQYF. The CDR3 DNA is TGTGCCAGCAGCTTGCATTTCTACGAGCAGTACTTC.

The chain couples TRBV19 to TRBJ2-5, with 12 bases lining up with TRBD2. CDR1 is LNHDA, CDR2 SQIVND, per germline (reference sequence). The CDR3 contains 16 residues. The ends lost 2 bases at V and 1 base at J; junction bases unmatched: 2. The CDR3 loop reads CASSITSGGLQETQYF. CDR3 in DNA: TGTGCCAGTAGTATAACTAGCGGGGGGCTCCAAGAGACCCAGTACTTC.

This sequence joins TRBV29-1 and TRBJ2-3; tentative D call: TRBD1 (6 bases). The V end was cut by 4 bases, the J end by 5 bases, with 10 bases between. Germline lookup yields CDR1 SQVTM and CDR2 ANQGSEA. The CDR3 runs 12 residues. The CDR3 DNA reads TGCAGCGTTGCAGGGGCAGGAGATACGCAGTATTTT. It is translated as CSVAGAGDTQYF.

CDR3 in DNA: TGCGCCAGCAGGGCTGGTGGGGGGGACATTCAGTACTTC. Its translation is CASRAGGGDIQYF. This rearrangement joins TRBV10-2 to TRBJ2-4, with 7 bases identical to TRBD2. The V gene end was trimmed by 6 bases and the J gene end by 8 bases; junction bases not matched to a gene: 7. The CDR3 has 13 amino acids. CDR1 is WSHSY and CDR2 is SAAADI in the germline V gene.

The chain couples TRBV28 to TRBJ2-5, with TRBD2 as a possible D gene (5 bases). Trimming shortened V by 2 bases and J by 3 bases, and 10 bases separated the two germline ends. CDR3 length: 14 residues. The germline V gene has CDR1 MDHEN and CDR2 SYDVKM. The CDR3 protein is CASSLQAEEETQYF. CDR3 DNA sequence: TGTGCCAGCAGTTTACAGGCGGAGGAAGAGACCCAGTACTTC. Full variable domain (missing parts from reference TRBV28 and TRBJ2-5): DVKVTQSSRYLVKRTGEKVFLECVQDMDHENMFWYRQDPGLGLRLIYFSYDVKMKEKGDIPEGYSVSREKKERFSLILESASTNQTSMYLCASSLQAEEETQYFGPGTRLLVL.

V is TRBV6-5 and J is TRBJ2-7; perhaps TRBD1 as D (7 bases). The CDR3 has 12 amino acids. CDR1 and CDR2 (germline): MNHEY, SVGAGI. V was cut by 8 bases and J by 3 bases, with 11 bases left in between. In DNA form, the CDR3 reads TGTGCCAGCGGGCGGGACAGCTACGAGCAGTACTTC. As protein: CASGRDSYEQYF.

The gene calls are TRBV13 and TRBJ2-2; TRBD2 matches 14 bases. Germline V gene sequence: CDR1 PRHDT, CDR2 FYEKMQ (reference sequence). V gave up 6 bases and J gave up 5 bases; unmatched junction bases: 8. The CDR3 covers 17 residues. CDR3 amino acids: CASREGTSGSATGELFF. CDR3 DNA: TGTGCCAGCAGGGAAGGGACTAGCGGGAGTGCGACCGGGGAGCTGTTTTTT.

The CDR3, as DNA: TGTGCCAGCAGTTTACCGGCAGGGCTATCCCCGGGAAAACTGTTTTTT. It encodes CASSLPAGLSPGKLFF. This sequence joins TRBV28 and TRBJ1-4, with D possibly TRBD1 on 5 matching bases. Trimming took 2 bases from V and 10 from J, leaving 20 bases between them. This CDR3 contains 16 residues. CDR1 MDHEN and CDR2 SYDVKM come from the germline V gene. The whole variable domain, filled in from reference TRBV28 and TRBJ1-4, reads DVKVTQSSRYLVKRTGEKVFLECVQDMDHENMFWYRQDPGLGLRLIYFSYDVKMKEKGDIPEGYSVSREKKERFSLILESASTNQTSMYLCASSLPAGLSPGKLFFGSGTQLSVL.

The chain uses TRBV28 and TRBJ2-7; tentative D call: TRBD2 (6 bases). The germline V and J ends were trimmed by 6 bases and 3 bases, with 18 bases remaining between them. Per the germline V gene, CDR1 is MDHEN and CDR2 is SYDVKM. CDR3 length equals 15 residues. Here the CDR3 DNA reads TGTGCCAGCAGCCCTCGGGGTGGAGGGGACTACGAGCAGTACTTC. Encoded protein: CASSPRGGGDYEQYF.

The chain has TRBV6-5 and TRBJ2-1; a weak D match, TRBD1 (6 bases). The V and J ends lost 3 bases and 5 bases respectively, with 11 bases between them. CDR3 size: 14 residues. Germline V gene sequence: CDR1 MNHEY, CDR2 SVGAGI. The CDR3 DNA reads TGTGCCAGCAGTTATGGGGGCACCAACAATGAGCAGTTCTTC. It specifies CASSYGGTNNEQFF.

This clone was picked up one time. This rearrangement joins TRBV10-2 to TRBJ1-2; a weak D match, TRBD1 (6 bases). Germline V gives CDR1 WSHSY, CDR2 SAAADI. The CDR3 runs to 16 residues. Trimming shortened V by 2 bases and J by 0 bases, and 13 bases separated the two germline ends. The CDR3 DNA sequence: TGCGCCAGCAGTGAGCCACTCGGGACATCTAACTATGGCTACACCTTC. Translation gives CASSEPLGTSNYGYTF.

The chain employs TRBV10-1 and TRBJ1-1, with D perhaps matching TRBD1 (6 bases). Germline CDR1 WNHNN, CDR2 SYGVQD (reference sequence). Trimming pared 6 bases from V and 1 base from J, leaving 12 bases between. The CDR3 consists of 14 residues. The CDR3 nucleotides read TGCGCCAGCAGATCGCAGGGGAGGAACACTGAAGCTTTCTTT. It yields the protein CASRSQGRNTEAFF.

This chain joins TRBV7-8 and TRBJ1-2; possible D gene TRBD1, 5 bases. Trimming cost V 1 base and J 8 bases, with 17 bases left between them. This CDR3 region has 15 residues. CDR1 and CDR2 (germline): SGHVS, FQNEAQ. The CDR3 reads CASSLGSGTRGGYTF. The CDR3 DNA reads TGTGCCAGCAGCTTAGGTTCAGGGACTCGAGGGGGCTACACCTTC. Full variable domain (rest looked up from reference TRBV7-8 and TRBJ1-2): GAGVSQSPRYKVAKRGQDVALRCDPISGHVSLFWYQQALGQGPEFLTYFQNEAQLDKSGLPSDRFFAERPEGSVSTLKIQRTQQEDSAVYLCASSLGSGTRGGYTFGSGTRLTVV.

The rearrangement uses TRBV7-2 and TRBJ2-1; no firm D call. V shed 5 bases and J shed 6 bases, with 11 bases lying between them. This CDR3 contains 13 residues. Germline CDR1 SGHTA, CDR2 FQGNSA. Here the CDR3 DNA reads TGTGCCAGCAGCCGGTCTAGTGTCAATGAGCAGTTCTTC. It is translated as CASSRSSVNEQFF.

The chain combines TRBV3-1 (or the pseudogene TRBV3-2) with TRBJ2-1, with D perhaps TRBD1 (6 bases). The CDR3 runs 16 residues. Germline V lookup: CDR1 LGHDT, CDR2 YNNKEL (reference sequence). Trimming took 1 base from V and 6 from J, leaving 16 bases between them. The CDR3, as DNA: TGTGCCAGCAGCCAAGGTTCCACAGGGTCGGGCAATGAGCAGTTCTTC. Its protein is CASSQGSTGSGNEQFF.

This rearrangement joins TRBV24-1 to TRBJ1-4; D may be TRBD1 (5 bases). V was shortened by 2 bases and J by 4 bases, with 10 bases between the two germline ends. Germline V gives CDR1 KGHDR, CDR2 SFDVKD. The CDR3 is made up of 15 amino acids. CDR3 nucleotides: TGTGCCACCAGTGATTCTACAGGAATTAATGAAAAACTGTTTTTT. The encoded protein is CATSDSTGINEKLFF.

The chain joins TRBV5-8 to TRBJ2-2; the D gene is possibly TRBD1 (6 bases). CDR1 and CDR2 (germline): SGHTS, YDEGEE. This CDR3 contains 15 residues. Trimming removed 0 bases from V and 2 bases from J, with 8 bases in between. The CDR3 loop is CASSLGTVNTGELFF. The CDR3 DNA follows: TGTGCCAGCAGCTTGGGGACAGTTAACACCGGGGAGCTGTTTTTT.

The chain uses TRBV11-1 and TRBJ1-4; D is undetermined. CDR1 and CDR2 from the germline V gene are SGHAT and FQDESV (reference sequence). Trimming removed 5 bases at V and 5 bases at J, with 15 bases between. This CDR3 has 15 residues. CDR3 loop: CASSRRAGKNEKLFF. For the CDR3, the DNA is TGTGCCAGCAGCCGGAGAGCGGGAAAAAATGAAAAACTGTTTTTT.

This sequence joins TRBV18 and TRBJ1-3; 9 bases fit TRBD1. The CDR3 loop spans 18 amino acids. Germline trimming cut 5 bases from V and 0 bases from J; bases unmatched to any gene: 11. Germline V gives CDR1 KGHSH, CDR2 LQKENI. The CDR3 nucleotides are TGTGCCAGCTCAGCAAATCAGGGACAGGGAGTCTCTGGAAACACCATATATTTT. Translation gives CASSANQGQGVSGNTIYF. Looking up the rest from reference TRBV18 and TRBJ1-3 gives the full variable domain: NAGVMQNPRHLVRRRGQEARLRCSPMKGHSHVYWYRQLPEEGLKFMVYLQKENIIDESGMPKERFSAEFPKEGPSILRIQQVVRGDSAAYFCASSANQGQGVSGNTIYFGEGSWLTVV.

The chain has TRBV5-6 and TRBJ2-1; no reliable D call. The CDR3 loop spans 14 amino acids. Between the trimmed V and J ends, which lost 0 bases and 7 bases, there was a span of 11 bases. Germline lookup yields CDR1 SGHDT and CDR2 YYEEEE. As DNA, the CDR3 is TGTGCCAGCAGCTTGGTAGACCTGAGGAATGAGCAGTTCTTC. Translated: CASSLVDLRNEQFF. Supplemented by reference TRBV5-6 and TRBJ2-1, the full variable domain reads DAGVTQSPTHLIKTRGQQVTLRCSPKSGHDTVSWYQQALGQGPQFIFQYYEEEERQRGNFPDRFSGHQFPNYSSELNVNALLLGDSALYLCASSLVDLRNEQFFGPGTRLTVL.

The chain employs TRBV3-1 (or the pseudogene TRBV3-2) and TRBJ1-3, with D unresolved. Trimming removed 2 bases at V and 4 bases at J, with 12 bases between. There are 15 residues in the CDR3. Germline CDR1 LGHDT, CDR2 YNNKEL (reference sequence). The CDR3 region is CASSQLQAPGNTIYF. CDR3 nucleotide sequence: TGTGCCAGCAGCCAACTCCAGGCTCCCGGAAACACCATATATTTT.

The V and J genes are TRBV6-6 and TRBJ1-5; D possibly corresponds to TRBD1 (6 bases). The CDR3 has 16 amino acids. V dropped 6 bases and J dropped 0 bases, with 15 bases sitting between them. The germline V gene has CDR1 MNHNY and CDR2 SVGAGI (reference sequence). In DNA form, the CDR3 reads TGTGCCAGCAGCCGGACAGCCCCCGATAGCAATCAGCCCCAGCATTTT. Amino acids: CASSRTAPDSNQPQHF.

The chain is built from TRBV19 and TRBJ1-6; 7 bases agree with TRBD1. This CDR3 is built from 16 residues. With 5 bases clipped from V and 7 bases from J, the junction kept 11 bases outside the gene matches. Germline CDR1 LNHDA, CDR2 SQIVND (reference sequence). The CDR3 coding sequence is TGTGCCAGTAGTCCGAATACACAGGGGAGAAATTCACCCCTCCACTTT. Amino acid sequence: CASSPNTQGRNSPLHF.